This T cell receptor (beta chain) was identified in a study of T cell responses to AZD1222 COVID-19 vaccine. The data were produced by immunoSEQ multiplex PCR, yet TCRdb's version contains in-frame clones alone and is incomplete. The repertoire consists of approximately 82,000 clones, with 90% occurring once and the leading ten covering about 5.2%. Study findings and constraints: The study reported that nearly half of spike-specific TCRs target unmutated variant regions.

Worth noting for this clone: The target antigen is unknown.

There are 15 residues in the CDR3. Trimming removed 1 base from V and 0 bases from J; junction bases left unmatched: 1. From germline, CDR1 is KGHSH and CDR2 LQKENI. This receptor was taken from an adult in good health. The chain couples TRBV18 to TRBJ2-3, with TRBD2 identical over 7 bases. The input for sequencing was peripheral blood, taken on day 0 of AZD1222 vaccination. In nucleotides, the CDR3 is TGTGCCAGCTCACCACGGGAGGGGAGCACAGATACGCAGTATTTT. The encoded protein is CASSPREGSTDTQYF.